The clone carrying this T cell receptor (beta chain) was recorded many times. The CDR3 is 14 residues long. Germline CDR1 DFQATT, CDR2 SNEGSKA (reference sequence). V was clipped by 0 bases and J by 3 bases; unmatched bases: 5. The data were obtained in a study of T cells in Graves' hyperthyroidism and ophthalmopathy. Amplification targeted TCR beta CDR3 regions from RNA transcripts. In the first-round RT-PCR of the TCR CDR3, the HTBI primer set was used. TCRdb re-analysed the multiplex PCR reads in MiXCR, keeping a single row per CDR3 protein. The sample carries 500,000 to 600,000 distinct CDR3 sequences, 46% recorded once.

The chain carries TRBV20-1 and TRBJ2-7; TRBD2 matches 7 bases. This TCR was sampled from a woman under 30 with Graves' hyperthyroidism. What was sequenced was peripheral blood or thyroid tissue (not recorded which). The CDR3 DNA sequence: TGCAGTGCTAGAGAACTAGCGTCAATCTACGAGCAGTACTTC. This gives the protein CSARELASIYEQYF.